Given below is one TCR beta chain in context. There are 13 residues in the CDR3. Deletions cut 5 bases from V and 7 bases from J, with 14 bases between. CDR1 SEHNR and CDR2 FQNEAQ come from the germline V gene (reference sequence). Clones were read by immunoSEQ multiplex PCR, and TCRdb kept only the in-frame ones, dropping some. The sample lists thousands of clones; 65% to 75% were seen once. This sample was taken from a study of somatic mutations in cytotoxic T cells in rheumatoid arthritis. The source material was CD8+ T cells sorted from blood. This receptor was taken from a middle-aged man in good health. The rearrangement joins TRBV7-9 to TRBJ1-1; D might be TRBD1 (6 bases). In DNA, the CDR3 is TGTGCCAGCAGCCTAGGGGGGAGTGGTGAAGCTTTCTTT. Its protein is CASSLGGSGEAFF.